One sample yielded the 27 T cell receptor beta chains listed below, sequenced in a study of blood T cell repertoires in COVID-19. The repertoire was sequenced with immunoSEQ multiplex PCR; TCRdb's copy has only in-frame clones and lacks some. Of over 250,000 clones in the sample, 91% were seen once. Sequenced sample: peripheral blood. The receptors come from a woman aged 30 to 39 with COVID-19, enrolled during active disease.

V and J are TRBV6-1 and TRBJ1-1; 7 bases align to TRBD1. The CDR3 runs to 15 residues. Per germline, CDR1 MNHNS and CDR2 SASEGT. V trimming: 3 bases; J trimming: 0 bases; junction bases outside the gene matches: 4. The CDR3 loop is CASSDAQGLNTEAFF. CDR3 bases: TGTGCCAGCAGTGACGCACAGGGGTTGAACACTGAAGCTTTCTTT.

V and J are TRBV29-1 and TRBJ2-7; TRBD2 might be the D (5 bases). Trimming removed 8 bases at V and 0 bases at J, with 14 bases between. Germline V gene lookup returns CDR1 SQVTM and CDR2 ANQGSEA. The CDR3 contains 13 residues. In DNA form, the CDR3 reads TGCAGCATTGCTGGAGGTAGCTCCTACGAGCAGTACTTC. Translating gives CSIAGGSSYEQYF.

This sequence joins TRBV5-8 and TRBJ2-1; D is perhaps TRBD1 (5 bases). CDR3 length equals 12 residues. Germline V gene sequence: CDR1 SGHTS, CDR2 YDEGEE. V was trimmed by 0 bases and J by 10 bases, leaving 8 bases between them. CDR3 bases: TGTGCCAGCAGCTTGGCGCAGGGCGAGCAGTTCTTC. Its translation is CASSLAQGEQFF. Complete variable domain (other parts from reference TRBV5-8 and TRBJ2-1): EAGVTQSPTHLIKTRGQQATLRCSPISGHTSVYWYQQALGLGLQFLLWYDEGEERNRGNFPPRFSGRQFPNYSSELNVNALELEDSALYLCASSLAQGEQFFGPGTRLTVL.

The rearrangement joins TRBV7-2 to TRBJ1-4; 7 bases align to TRBD1. The CDR3 has 16 amino acids. V dropped 4 bases and J dropped 8; count of bases not matched to a gene: 13. CDR1 and CDR2 (germline): SGHTA, FQGNSA. DNA of the CDR3: TGTGCCAGCAGCTCTTATTTCGGGACAGAAGAAGAAAAACTGTTTTTT. It codes for CASSSYFGTEEEKLFF.

The gene calls are TRBV7-2 and TRBJ1-5; TRBD1 is a possible D gene (5 bases). This CDR3 has 15 residues. V shed 1 base and J shed 4 bases, with 11 bases lying between them. Germline V lookup: CDR1 SGHTA, CDR2 FQGNSA. The CDR3 loop reads CASSLGWAGNQPQHF. The DNA of the CDR3 is TGTGCCAGCAGCTTAGGATGGGCAGGGAATCAGCCCCAGCATTTT.

This rearrangement joins TRBV2 to TRBJ1-1, with D possibly TRBD1 on 5 matching bases. V was shortened by 6 bases and J by 1 base, with 9 bases between the two germline ends. The CDR3 sequence is 13 residues long. The germline CDR1 and CDR2 sequences are SNHLY and FYNNEI. The CDR3 protein is CASSVTENTEAFF. DNA for the CDR3: TGTGCCAGCAGCGTGACAGAGAACACTGAAGCTTTCTTT.

V usage is TRBV5-1 and J usage is TRBJ2-2; unclear D gene. The V end lost 1 base, the J end lost 2 bases, and 9 bases lay between the germline ends. Germline CDR1 is SGHRS and CDR2 is YFSETQ. The CDR3 loop spans 15 amino acids. Here the CDR3 reads CASSLTAANTGELFF. In DNA form, the CDR3 reads TGCGCCAGCAGCTTGACAGCAGCTAACACCGGGGAGCTGTTTTTT.

A remark on this clone: The sample carries other DNA sequences with the same CDR3. The chain recombines TRBV28 with TRBJ1-2; D not resolved. The germline CDR1 and CDR2 sequences are MDHEN and SYDVKM. This CDR3 is built from 11 residues. Trimming left V 6 bases short and J 4 bases short, with 6 bases between. The CDR3 spells CASSLSYGYTF. The CDR3 region has the DNA TGTGCCAGCAGCCTCAGCTATGGCTACACCTTC.

V is TRBV2 and J is TRBJ2-5, with D unclear. The CDR3 has 13 amino acids. The germline gives CDR1 SNHLY, CDR2 FYNNEI. V was clipped by 1 base and J by 3 bases, with 6 bases between them. The CDR3 bases are TGTGCCAGCAGTGAAGTGGGCGAAGAGACCCAGTACTTC. Protein sequence: CASSEVGEETQYF.

The J gene is TRBJ2-3, the V gene TRBV2, with TRBD2 matching over 8 bases. J gave up 2 bases and V 6 bases, and 10 bases lay outside the gene matches. Germline loops: CDR1 SNHLY, CDR2 FYNNEI. The CDR3 has 16 residues. The CDR3, as DNA: TGTGCCAGCAGGGGGACTAGGAGCCTGAACACAGATACGCAGTATTTT. Amino acids: CASRGTRSLNTDTQYF.

With respect to this clone: Different DNA sequences within this sample yield the same CDR3. J is TRBJ1-1 and V is TRBV27; 10 bases agree with TRBD1. The CDR3 is made up of 15 amino acids. Germline lookup yields CDR1 MNHEY and CDR2 SMNVEV (reference sequence). Germline trimming cut 5 bases from V and 2 bases from J; bases unmatched to any gene: 5. CDR3 region: CASSRRDRGNTEAFF. The CDR3 DNA is TGTGCCAGCAGTCGTCGGGACAGGGGAAACACTGAAGCTTTCTTT.

J is TRBJ2-7 and V is TRBV6-2 or TRBV6-3; D may be TRBD1 (6 bases). From germline, CDR1 is MNHEY and CDR2 SVGEGT. V was cut by 0 bases and J by 0 bases, with 12 bases left in between. The CDR3 length is 16 residues. This CDR3 is CASSYSRQGLSYEQYF. CDR3 bases: TGTGCCAGCAGTTACTCGAGGCAGGGGCTCTCCTACGAGCAGTACTTC.

The chain recombines TRBV29-1 with TRBJ2-7, with D possibly being TRBD1 (6 bases). Germline V gene data show CDR1 as SQVTM and CDR2 as ANQGSEA. The CDR3 totals 12 residues. V was cut by 4 bases and J by 4 bases, with 11 bases left in between. CDR3 region: CSVGGTPYEQYF. DNA for the CDR3: TGCAGCGTTGGGGGGACACCTTACGAGCAGTACTTC.

This clone was detected a few times. V is TRBV10-3 and J is TRBJ1-5; tentative D call: TRBD1 (5 bases). V lost 8 bases, J lost 9 bases, and 14 bases lay in between. The CDR3 contains 12 residues. Germline-derived CDR1 and CDR2 are ENHRY and SYGVKD. In nucleotides, the CDR3 is TGTGCCATCGGCTCCGGGGGTACGCCCCAGCATTTT. Amino acid sequence: CAIGSGGTPQHF.

In nucleotides, the CDR3 is TGTGCCAGCAGCCCCACCTTTGAGTCCATAGATACGCAGTATTTT. Translation gives CASSPTFESIDTQYF. The V gene is TRBV11-3, the J gene TRBJ2-3; no reliable D call. The germline V and J ends were trimmed by 5 bases and 5 bases, with 17 bases remaining between them. The CDR3 extends over 15 amino acids. CDR1 and CDR2 from the germline V gene are SGHNT and YENEEA.

The chain links TRBV6-5 to TRBJ1-3; the match to TRBD1 covers 9 bases. Trimming took 2 bases from V and 2 from J; bases not matched to a gene: 4. Germline V gene sequence: CDR1 MNHEY, CDR2 SVGAGI. The CDR3 is 16 amino acids. CDR3 sequence: CASSYTGQGPGNTIYF. The CDR3 DNA reads as TGTGCCAGCAGTTACACGGGACAGGGCCCTGGAAACACCATATATTTT.

This chain uses TRBV10-3 with TRBJ1-5; 10 positions agree with TRBD1. Germline lookup yields CDR1 ENHRY and CDR2 SYGVKD. Germline trimming cut 4 bases from V and 5 bases from J; bases unmatched to any gene: 2. CDR3 length equals 14 residues. CDR3 nucleotide sequence: TGTGCCATCAGTGGACAGGGGGCGGATCAGCCCCAGCATTTT. This encodes CAISGQGADQPQHF.

The chain is built from TRBV15 and TRBJ1-2; no definite D call. CDR3 length: 15 amino acids. CDR1 LNHNV and CDR2 YYDKDF come from the germline V gene (reference sequence). V lost 0 bases, J lost 5 bases, and 13 bases lay in between. This CDR3 reads CATSRDRGPTYGYTF. CDR3 in DNA: TGTGCCACCAGCAGAGATAGAGGGCCGACATATGGCTACACCTTC. The whole variable domain, filled in from reference TRBV15 and TRBJ1-2, reads DAMVIQNPRYQVTQFGKPVTLSCSQTLNHNVMYWYQQKSSQAPKLLFHYYDKDFNNEADTPDNFQSRRPNTSFCFLDIRSPGLGDTAMYLCATSRDRGPTYGYTFGSGTRLTVV.

The chain has TRBV2 and TRBJ1-2; 8 bases align to TRBD1. Looked up from germline, CDR1 is SNHLY and CDR2 is FYNNEI. V lost 3 bases, J lost 4 bases, and 4 bases stayed unmatched. The CDR3 is 14 residues long. CDR3 loop: CASSDHRGAYGYTF. The DNA of the CDR3 is TGTGCCAGCAGTGATCACAGGGGGGCCTATGGCTACACCTTC.

The J gene is TRBJ1-5, the V gene TRBV6-6, with D possibly TRBD1 on 6 matching bases. The CDR3 runs to 13 residues. The germline CDR1 and CDR2 sequences are MNHNY and SVGAGI (reference sequence). Trimming shortened V by 8 bases and J by 5 bases, and 13 bases separated the two germline ends. CDR3 in amino acids: CASGTGQYQPQHF. The CDR3 bases are TGTGCCAGCGGGACCGGACAGTATCAGCCCCAGCATTTT.

This chain joins TRBV19 and TRBJ2-7, with TRBD2 identical over 14 bases. Germline trimming cut 5 bases from V and 4 bases from J; bases unmatched to any gene: 4. Germline loops: CDR1 LNHDA, CDR2 SQIVND (reference sequence). The CDR3 is made up of 15 amino acids. CDR3 DNA: TGTGCCAGTAGTCTCGGGACTAGCGGGAGATACGAGCAGTACTTC. Translating it yields CASSLGTSGRYEQYF.

The rearrangement joins TRBV6-6 to TRBJ1-2; D is ambiguous. CDR1 and CDR2 from the germline V gene are MNHNY and SVGAGI (reference sequence). V gave up 0 bases and J gave up 3 bases, with 8 bases separating them. The CDR3 has 14 amino acids. The DNA of the CDR3 is TGTGCCAGCAGTTACTCAGGAGTCGACTATGGCTACACCTTC. Translated: CASSYSGVDYGYTF.

The genes are TRBV7-2 and TRBJ2-1; TRBD2 is a possible D gene (5 bases). Trimming took 2 bases from V and 5 from J, leaving 10 bases between them. CDR3 size: 14 residues. Germline CDR1 and CDR2: SGHTA and FQGNSA. The CDR3 here is CASSLILANNEQFF. Here the CDR3 DNA reads TGTGCCAGCAGCTTAATTCTAGCAAACAATGAGCAGTTCTTC.

The CDR3 DNA follows: TGCGCCAGCAGCTCCGAGGTTCAGGGGGAGCAGTACTTC. Its protein product is CASSSEVQGEQYF. The chain joins TRBV5-1 to TRBJ2-7; tentative D call: TRBD1 (6 bases). Germline V gives CDR1 SGHRS, CDR2 YFSETQ. The CDR3 loop spans 13 amino acids. Trimming left V 3 bases short and J 7 bases short, with 14 bases between.

V and J are TRBV15 and TRBJ2-1, with D possibly TRBD1 on 5 matching bases. The length of the CDR3 is 15 residues. The germline V and J ends were trimmed by 4 bases and 1 base, with 11 bases remaining between them. CDR1 and CDR2 from the germline V gene are LNHNV and YYDKDF (reference sequence). CDR3: CATSTPKGSYNEQFF. The CDR3 DNA sequence: TGTGCCACCAGCACCCCAAAGGGGTCCTACAATGAGCAGTTCTTC.

This chain uses TRBV5-1 with TRBJ2-1; 13 nucleotides line up with TRBD2. The CDR3 totals 19 residues. J was trimmed by 6 bases and V by 1 base; bases with no gene match: 13. Germline V gives CDR1 SGHRS, CDR2 YFSETQ. The CDR3 nucleotides read TGCGCCAGCAGCTTGCGCCGAACCGGGACTAGCGGGGTCGGCAATGAGCAGTTCTTC. Translated, it gives CASSLRRTGTSGVGNEQFF.

V usage is TRBV11-2 and J usage is TRBJ2-1, with unresolved D. Germline assignment: CDR1 SGHAT and CDR2 FQNNGV. The CDR3 extends over 14 amino acids. V was clipped by 0 bases and J by 8 bases, with 11 bases between them. CDR3 amino acids: CASSLDVTVDEQFF. CDR3 in DNA: TGTGCCAGCAGCTTAGATGTTACAGTGGATGAGCAGTTCTTC.